The rows below give T cell receptor beta chains drawn from one sample of a study of cytomegalovirus exposure and HLA in healthy donors. The table came from immunoSEQ multiplex PCR; TCRdb's copy has only in-frame clones and leaves some out. The sample holds just over 60,000 clones, approximately 87% seen once. Specimen: PBMCs. The receptors here all came from a young man in good health and CMV-seronegative. Each CDR3 is given with its conserved first and last residue. The order of the fields is CDR3 DNA, CDR3 protein, V gene, clone size, J gene, D gene. A D gene is named only where the DNA matches it firmly. The listing skips clone size in some rows; elsewhere it reads once, few, many or a size class.

DNA: TGTGCCTGGACTGTCACGAGGGAGCAGTTCTTC
CDR3: CAWTVTREQFF
V: TRBV30
size: NA
J: TRBJ2-1
D: NA

DNA: TGTGCCATCAGTGAATATGAGGCTATGGGCTACACCTTC
CDR3: CAISEYEAMGYTF
V: TRBV10-3
size: NA
J: TRBJ1-2
D: NA

DNA: TGTGCCAGCACAGAGGACAGTCGCACAGATACGCAGTATTTT
CDR3: CASTEDSRTDTQYF
V: TRBV6-1
size: NA
J: TRBJ2-3
D: NA

DNA: TGTGCCAGCAGTGCAGCGGCGGGTCAGCCCCAGCATTTT
CDR3: CASSAAAGQPQHF
V: TRBV6-1
size: NA
J: TRBJ1-5
D: NA

DNA: TGTGCCAGCAGCTCCAGCGGGGGGACTGAAGCTTTCTTT
CDR3: CASSSSGGTEAFF
V: TRBV7-2
size: NA
J: TRBJ1-1
D: NA

DNA: TGTGCCAGCGCCAGGGGGGCGGGTCAGCCCCAGCATTTT
CDR3: CASARGAGQPQHF
V: TRBV27
size: NA
J: TRBJ1-5
D: TRBD1

DNA: TGTGCCAGCAGTGTCACAGGGAACACTGAAGCTTTCTTT
CDR3: CASSVTGNTEAFF
V: TRBV6-1
size: NA
J: TRBJ1-1
D: NA

DNA: TGTGCCAGCAGTTACAACGGGGGGCGTCAGCCCCAGCATTTT
CDR3: CASSYNGGRQPQHF
V: TRBV6-5
size: NA
J: TRBJ1-5
D: NA

DNA: TGTGCCAGCAGCCAGATACTAGCGGGGGTCAGCTACAATGAGCAGTTCTTC
CDR3: CASSQILAGVSYNEQFF
V: TRBV4-2
size: NA
J: TRBJ2-1
D: TRBD2

DNA: TGTGCCAGCAGTTTCGGACCGGGACACGGATTAGGCGAGCAGTTCTTC
CDR3: CASSFGPGHGLGEQFF
V: TRBV6-5
size: once
J: TRBJ2-1
D: NA

DNA: TGTGCCAGCAGTGACTCGACAGGGGGCAATGAGCAGTTCTTC
CDR3: CASSDSTGGNEQFF
V: TRBV6-4
size: few
J: TRBJ2-1
D: TRBD1

DNA: TGTGCCAGCACCTTACACAGGGATGAGCAGTTCTTC
CDR3: CASTLHRDEQFF
V: TRBV7-8
size: NA
J: TRBJ2-1
D: NA

DNA: TGTGCCAGCAGTTACTCGATGGGCCTAAACACTGAAGCTTTCTTT
CDR3: CASSYSMGLNTEAFF
V: TRBV6-5
size: NA
J: TRBJ1-1
D: NA

DNA: TGTGCCAGCAGCTTAGCGGGGACAGAGACCTACGAGCAGTACTTC
CDR3: CASSLAGTETYEQYF
V: TRBV11-3
size: NA
J: TRBJ2-7
D: TRBD1

DNA: TGTGCCAGCAGTTCCCCCCATCGGGGGGCCCACACTGAAGCTTTCTTT
CDR3: CASSSPHRGAHTEAFF
V: TRBV6-5
size: NA
J: TRBJ1-1
D: NA

DNA: TGTGCCAGCAGTGGACTAGCGGGGGGGCATGAGACCCAGTACTTC
CDR3: CASSGLAGGHETQYF
V: TRBV2
size: once
J: TRBJ2-5
D: TRBD2

DNA: TGTGCCAGCAGCGTAGGTCCAGAAGCCTACGAGCAGTACTTC
CDR3: CASSVGPEAYEQYF
V: TRBV9
size: NA
J: TRBJ2-7
D: NA

DNA: TGTGCCAGCAGGGGACTAGCGGGGGGTGATACGCAGTATTTT
CDR3: CASRGLAGGDTQYF
V: TRBV7-3
size: few
J: TRBJ2-3
D: TRBD2

DNA: TGTGCCAGCTGGACAGGGGTGGGCCAAGAGACCCAGTACTTC
CDR3: CASWTGVGQETQYF
V: TRBV6-1
size: NA
J: TRBJ2-5
D: TRBD1

DNA: TGTGCCAGCAGCTTAGAGGAGAATGAAAAACTGTTTTTT
CDR3: CASSLEENEKLFF
V: TRBV7-8
size: NA
J: TRBJ1-4
D: NA

DNA: TGTGCCAGCAGCAAACGGGACACAATCACCGGGGAGCTGTTTTTT
CDR3: CASSKRDTITGELFF
V: TRBV21-1
size: once
J: TRBJ2-2
D: NA

DNA: TGTGCCAGCAGTACGCGACAGGGGGCGCCGAACTTC
CDR3: CASSTRQGAPNF
V: TRBV6-6
size: NA
J: TRBJ2-4
D: TRBD1

DNA: TGCGCCAGCAGCCAAGATCTGGGACAGGTAAATGAGCAGTTCTTC
CDR3: CASSQDLGQVNEQFF
V: TRBV4-1
size: NA
J: TRBJ2-1
D: TRBD1

DNA: TGCGCCAGCAGCCTACGCGGACAGGGCATGACCGGGGAGCTGTTTTTT
CDR3: CASSLRGQGMTGELFF
V: TRBV5-1
size: NA
J: TRBJ2-2
D: TRBD1

DNA: TGTGCCAGCAGCGATCTAAACACAGGGGAGAATGAGCAGTTCTTC
CDR3: CASSDLNTGENEQFF
V: TRBV7-3
size: NA
J: TRBJ2-1
D: TRBD1

DNA: TGCGCCAGCAGCACTAGCGGGCCCTATGAGCAGTTCTTC
CDR3: CASSTSGPYEQFF
V: TRBV10-1
size: NA
J: TRBJ2-1
D: TRBD2

DNA: TGTGCCAGCAGTGATTTGGGGACAGGCCTCAACGAGCAGTACTTC
CDR3: CASSDLGTGLNEQYF
V: TRBV2
size: once
J: TRBJ2-7
D: TRBD1

DNA: TGCGCCAGCAGCATCGAACAGGGGGGAGGTGGCTACACCTTC
CDR3: CASSIEQGGGGYTF
V: TRBV5-1
size: NA
J: TRBJ1-2
D: TRBD1

DNA: NA
CDR3: CASSIGVAAGSF
V: TRBV19
size: few
J: TRBJ1-5
D: NA

DNA: TGCGCCAGCAGCCTCCGGGACTTTAACGAAAAACTGTTTTTT
CDR3: CASSLRDFNEKLFF
V: TRBV5-1
size: few
J: TRBJ1-4
D: NA

DNA: TGTGCCATCAGTGTCGGACAGGGGGCTATTGAAGCTTTCTTT
CDR3: CAISVGQGAIEAFF
V: TRBV10-3
size: NA
J: TRBJ1-1
D: TRBD1

DNA: TGCGCCAGCAGTGAGGACAGGATGAACACTGAAGCTTTCTTT
CDR3: CASSEDRMNTEAFF
V: TRBV10-2
size: few
J: TRBJ1-1
D: NA

DNA: TGTGCCAGCCTTATCCCCGGGACACAACGGGGCTACACCTTC
CDR3: CASLIPGTQRGYTF
V: TRBV19
size: NA
J: TRBJ1-2
D: NA

DNA: TGTGCCAGCAATCTCGGGACAGATCTTGGCTACACCTTC
CDR3: CASNLGTDLGYTF
V: TRBV5-7
size: NA
J: TRBJ1-2
D: TRBD1

DNA: TGTGCTTCCAGGGGGCAGGCAGATACGCAGTATTTT
CDR3: CASRGQADTQYF
V: TRBV9
size: few
J: TRBJ2-3
D: TRBD1

DNA: TGTGCCAGCAGCTCCGGGGGGGCCCGAGATACGCAGTATTTT
CDR3: CASSSGGARDTQYF
V: TRBV7-3
size: NA
J: TRBJ2-3
D: TRBD2

DNA: TGTGCCAGCAGTCGGAGCGGGGGGTTCGAGCAGTACTTC
CDR3: CASSRSGGFEQYF
V: TRBV27
size: NA
J: TRBJ2-7
D: TRBD2

DNA: TGTGCCAGCAGTTACTCTCGACAGACGGGCTCCTACGAGCAGTACTTC
CDR3: CASSYSRQTGSYEQYF
V: TRBV6-5
size: NA
J: TRBJ2-7
D: NA

DNA: TGTGCCAGCAGTGTCGACGCGGGCAGGACGTCTTTTCAGCCCCAGCATTTT
CDR3: CASSVDAGRTSFQPQHF
V: TRBV2
size: NA
J: TRBJ1-5
D: NA

DNA: TGTGCCAGCAGCCTCTATCTCGGGGGGCGCATTGACGAGCAGTACTTC
CDR3: CASSLYLGGRIDEQYF
V: TRBV5-4
size: few
J: TRBJ2-7
D: NA

DNA: TGTGCCACCAGCAGAGGTAACACCCGCAATCAGCCCCAGCATTTT
CDR3: CATSRGNTRNQPQHF
V: TRBV15
size: NA
J: TRBJ1-5
D: NA

DNA: TGTGCCAGCAGTACACAGGGAGCCAATCAGCCCCAGCATTTT
CDR3: CASSTQGANQPQHF
V: TRBV6-1
size: NA
J: TRBJ1-5
D: NA

DNA: TGCGCCAGCAGCCAAGAGGACAGGGGGCGAGAGCAGTACTTC
CDR3: CASSQEDRGREQYF
V: TRBV4-1
size: NA
J: TRBJ2-7
D: TRBD1

DNA: TGCAGCGTTGAGTTTTCTAGCGGCTCTAGCACAGATACGCAGTATTTT
CDR3: CSVEFSSGSSTDTQYF
V: TRBV29-1
size: NA
J: TRBJ2-3
D: TRBD2

DNA: TGTGCCAGCAGTTACTCGAGGACTCACCCGAACACTGAAGCTTTCTTT
CDR3: CASSYSRTHPNTEAFF
V: TRBV6-5
size: few
J: TRBJ1-1
D: NA

DNA: TGTGCCAGCTCACCAGAGGACAGGGTGATAGGGCAAGAGACCCAGTACTTC
CDR3: CASSPEDRVIGQETQYF
V: TRBV18
size: NA
J: TRBJ2-5
D: TRBD1

DNA: TGTGCCAGCAGCTTTTTCGTCTACGAGCAGTACTTC
CDR3: CASSFFVYEQYF
V: TRBV11-3
size: NA
J: TRBJ2-7
D: NA

DNA: TGTGCCAGCAGCGTAGGGACTACCGGGGAGCTGTTTTTT
CDR3: CASSVGTTGELFF
V: TRBV9
size: NA
J: TRBJ2-2
D: NA

DNA: TGTGCCAGTCGACAGGGAACTAATGAAAAACTGTTTTTT
CDR3: CASRQGTNEKLFF
V: TRBV13
size: once
J: TRBJ1-4
D: TRBD1

DNA: TGTGCCAGTAGTATAGCCCAGGGTGAGCAGTACTTC
CDR3: CASSIAQGEQYF
V: TRBV19
size: NA
J: TRBJ2-7
D: NA